A selection of T cell receptor beta chains follows, all from one sample in a study of blood T cell repertoires in COVID-19. Libraries were prepared by immunoSEQ multiplex PCR; TCRdb keeps only in-frame clonotypes and omits some of them. The table includes about 140,000 clones, around 90% detected once. The specimen was peripheral blood. These receptor sequences come from a human donor in a cohort sampled during active COVID-19. Each CDR3 is given with its conserved first and last residue. D genes are given only for firm matches. Rows give clone size only sometimes, using once, few, many, or a class for an expanded clone.

size: .
V: TRBV19
D: TRBD1
J: TRBJ2-5
CDR3: CASSPRTGARGETQYF
DNA: TGTGCCAGTAGTCCCCGGACAGGGGCGAGGGGAGAGACCCAGTACTTC

size: .
V: TRBV28
D: TRBD1
J: TRBJ1-1
CDR3: CASSSTGTGGTEAFF
DNA: TGTGCCAGCAGTTCAACCGGGACAGGGGGCACTGAAGCTTTCTTT

size: .
V: TRBV5-1
D: TRBD2
J: TRBJ2-5
CDR3: CASSAQGRGGGETQYF
DNA: TGCGCCAGCAGCGCGCAAGGGCGGGGGGGCGGAGAGACCCAGTACTTC

size: .
V: TRBV28
D: TRBD1
J: TRBJ2-7
CDR3: CASSAPTGGSNEQYF
DNA: TGTGCCAGCAGTGCCCCGACAGGGGGATCAAACGAGCAGTACTTC

size: .
V: TRBV28
D: TRBD2
J: TRBJ2-7
CDR3: CASTPRSGSGEQYF
DNA: TGTGCCAGTACCCCTCGCAGCGGGAGCGGCGAGCAGTACTTC

size: .
V: TRBV28
D: .
J: TRBJ1-2
CDR3: CASSFIQGYGYTF
DNA: TGTGCCAGCAGTTTTATACAGGGATATGGCTACACCTTC

size: .
V: TRBV19
D: TRBD1
J: TRBJ1-5
CDR3: CASSIVRDRGNQPQHF
DNA: TGTGCCAGTAGTATAGTCCGGGACAGGGGCAATCAGCCCCAGCATTTT

size: .
V: TRBV7-9
D: .
J: TRBJ1-2
CDR3: CASSSSWGYTF
DNA: TGTGCCAGCAGCTCTAGTTGGGGCTACACCTTC

size: .
V: TRBV28
D: .
J: TRBJ2-7
CDR3: CASSLPTDSYEQYF
DNA: TGTGCCAGCAGTCTACCCACAGACAGCTACGAGCAGTACTTC

size: .
V: TRBV5-5
D: TRBD1
J: TRBJ2-7
CDR3: CASRKTGDEQYF
DNA: TGTGCCAGCAGGAAGACAGGGGACGAGCAGTACTTC

size: few
V: TRBV7-9
D: .
J: TRBJ2-5
CDR3: CASSLLATGETQYF
DNA: TGTGCCAGCAGCTTACTCGCGACGGGGGAGACCCAGTACTTC

size: .
V: TRBV27
D: .
J: TRBJ2-1
CDR3: CASSPHAGSSYNEQFF
DNA: TGTGCCAGCAGTCCCCATGCCGGTAGCTCCTACAATGAGCAGTTCTTC

size: once
V: TRBV5-1
D: .
J: TRBJ2-3
CDR3: CASRYDSGTDTQYF
DNA: TGCGCCAGCAGATACGACAGTGGCACAGATACGCAGTATTTT

size: .
V: TRBV7-2
D: TRBD2
J: TRBJ2-3
CDR3: CASRSGTRNTDTQYF
DNA: TGTGCCAGCAGATCCGGGACTAGAAACACAGATACGCAGTATTTT

size: .
V: TRBV27
D: .
J: TRBJ1-6
CDR3: CASSLWGRYVYNSPLHF
DNA: TGTGCCAGCAGTTTATGGGGCAGGTATGTATACAATTCACCCCTCCACTTT

size: .
V: TRBV28
D: .
J: TRBJ1-4
CDR3: CASSLTGRQNEKLFF
DNA: TGTGCCAGCAGTTTAACAGGCCGACAAAATGAAAAACTGTTTTTT

size: .
V: TRBV29-1
D: .
J: TRBJ2-7
CDR3: CSVEDPTGRGSYEQYF
DNA: TGCAGCGTTGAAGATCCGACAGGCCGTGGCTCCTACGAGCAGTACTTC

size: .
V: TRBV7-9
D: .
J: TRBJ1-2
CDR3: CASSSQTLPSGGYTF
DNA: TGTGCCAGCAGCTCCCAGACTTTGCCAAGCGGAGGCTACACCTTC

size: .
V: TRBV7-3
D: .
J: TRBJ1-3
CDR3: CASSLLGAGSGNTIYF
DNA: TGTGCCAGCAGCTTATTGGGGGCCGGCTCTGGAAACACCATATATTTT

size: .
V: TRBV3-1/TRBV3-2
D: TRBD2
J: TRBJ2-3
CDR3: CASSLTSVGGDTQYF
DNA: TGTGCCAGCAGCCTTACTAGCGTTGGGGGGGATACGCAGTATTTT

size: .
V: TRBV7-8
D: .
J: TRBJ2-7
CDR3: CASSLDRTYYEQYF
DNA: TGTGCCAGCAGCCTCGACAGAACGTACTACGAGCAGTACTTC

size: .
V: TRBV27
D: .
J: TRBJ1-1
CDR3: CASSGDNMNTEAFF
DNA: TGTGCCAGCAGTGGGGACAACATGAACACTGAAGCTTTCTTT

size: .
V: TRBV2
D: TRBD1
J: TRBJ1-1
CDR3: CASIRNRGSTEAFF
DNA: TGTGCCAGCATTCGGAACAGGGGATCCACTGAAGCTTTCTTT

size: .
V: TRBV14
D: .
J: TRBJ2-3
CDR3: CASSRGGRRTDTQYF
DNA: TGTGCCAGCAGCCGGGGGGGGCGTCGCACAGATACGCAGTATTTT

size: .
V: TRBV3-1/TRBV3-2
D: .
J: TRBJ1-5
CDR3: CASSSGTGGQPQHF
DNA: TGTGCCAGCAGCTCCGGGACGGGAGGGCAGCCCCAGCATTTT

size: .
V: TRBV28
D: .
J: TRBJ1-2
CDR3: CASSLYASPSKGGTF
DNA: TGTGCCAGCAGTTTATACGCGAGTCCGTCCAAGGGAGGCACCTTC

size: once
V: TRBV6-5
D: TRBD1
J: TRBJ2-5
CDR3: CASSTGTGGQTQYF
DNA: TGTGCCAGCAGCACCGGGACAGGGGGCCAGACCCAGTACTTC

size: few
V: TRBV12-3/TRBV12-4
D: TRBD1
J: TRBJ1-1
CDR3: CASSGTGRTEAFF
DNA: TGTGCCAGCTCCGGGACAGGGCGTACTGAAGCTTTCTTT

size: .
V: TRBV30
D: .
J: TRBJ2-7
CDR3: CAWSVGAYYEQYF
DNA: TGTGCCTGGAGTGTAGGGGCTTACTACGAGCAGTACTTC

size: .
V: TRBV25-1
D: TRBD1
J: TRBJ1-4
CDR3: CASSAPRGPPTFNEKLFF
DNA: TGTGCCAGCAGTGCACCCAGGGGGCCTCCCACGTTTAATGAAAAACTGTTTTTT

size: .
V: TRBV3-1/TRBV3-2
D: .
J: TRBJ2-7
CDR3: CASSPGHLYEQYF
DNA: TGTGCCAGCAGCCCCGGACACCTCTACGAGCAGTACTTC

size: .
V: TRBV9
D: .
J: TRBJ1-2
CDR3: CASSVIHEGGYTF
DNA: TGTGCCAGCAGCGTAATTCATGAGGGTGGCTACACCTTC

size: .
V: TRBV27
D: TRBD2
J: TRBJ2-1
CDR3: CASSFSGGARNEQFF
DNA: TGTGCCAGCAGTTTTAGCGGGGGGGCAAGGAATGAGCAGTTCTTC

size: .
V: TRBV4-2
D: TRBD1
J: TRBJ1-4
CDR3: CASSQGGTGDEKLFF
DNA: TGTGCCAGCAGCCAAGGGGGGACAGGAGATGAAAAACTGTTTTTT

size: .
V: TRBV29-1
D: .
J: TRBJ2-5
CDR3: CSAAPRDSQETQYF
DNA: TGCAGCGCCGCTCCCCGGGACTCCCAAGAGACCCAGTACTTC

size: .
V: TRBV6-5
D: TRBD1
J: TRBJ1-1
CDR3: CASTGQVVREAFF
DNA: TGTGCCAGCACCGGACAGGTTGTAAGGGAAGCTTTCTTT

size: few
V: TRBV28
D: TRBD1
J: TRBJ1-5
CDR3: CASSRRDRVQPQHF
DNA: TGTGCCAGCAGCCGCCGGGACAGGGTTCAGCCCCAGCATTTT

size: once
V: TRBV20-1
D: TRBD2
J: TRBJ2-3
CDR3: CSAIEAGGGADTQYF
DNA: TGCAGTGCTATTGAAGCGGGAGGAGGCGCAGATACGCAGTATTTT

size: .
V: TRBV5-6
D: TRBD2
J: TRBJ2-1
CDR3: CASSLSLPSGGARGEQFF
DNA: TGTGCCAGCAGCTTATCCCTGCCGAGCGGGGGGGCTAGGGGTGAGCAGTTCTTC

size: .
V: TRBV29-1
D: .
J: TRBJ2-1
CDR3: CSVQRGRAPSYNEQFF
DNA: TGCAGCGTCCAAAGGGGTCGAGCGCCCTCCTACAATGAGCAGTTCTTC

size: .
V: TRBV28
D: .
J: TRBJ2-3
CDR3: CASSLGGATDTQYF
DNA: TGTGCCAGCAGCCTTGGAGGGGCCACAGATACGCAGTATTTT

size: .
V: TRBV3-1/TRBV3-2
D: .
J: TRBJ2-6
CDR3: CASSQDTWGGPGANVLTF
DNA: TGTGCCAGCAGCCAAGATACATGGGGGGGCCCTGGGGCCAACGTCCTGACTTTC

size: .
V: TRBV2
D: .
J: TRBJ2-1
CDR3: CASSEKAEPPDTYNEQFF
DNA: TGTGCCAGCAGTGAGAAGGCTGAACCACCCGACACCTACAATGAGCAGTTCTTC

size: .
V: TRBV7-3
D: .
J: TRBJ2-1
CDR3: CASSLGAGHEQFF
DNA: TGTGCCAGCAGCTTAGGGGCCGGACATGAGCAGTTCTTC

size: .
V: TRBV19
D: TRBD1
J: TRBJ2-3
CDR3: CASSGRDRVDTQYF
DNA: TGTGCCAGTAGTGGCCGGGACAGGGTGGATACGCAGTATTTT

size: .
V: TRBV30
D: TRBD1
J: TRBJ2-7
CDR3: CAWSGDSYEQYF
DNA: TGTGCCTGGAGTGGGGACAGTTACGAGCAGTACTTC

size: .
V: TRBV28
D: .
J: TRBJ1-1
CDR3: CASSLPVGGNTEAFF
DNA: TGTGCCAGCAGTTTACCCGTCGGAGGGAACACTGAAGCTTTCTTT

size: .
V: TRBV6-1
D: TRBD1
J: TRBJ1-5
CDR3: CASSAGQGAVGRPQHF
DNA: TGTGCCAGCAGTGCTGGACAGGGGGCCGTAGGGAGGCCCCAGCATTTT

size: .
V: TRBV6-2/TRBV6-3
D: .
J: TRBJ2-5
CDR3: CASSLGGYLQETQYF
DNA: TGTGCCAGCAGCCTTGGAGGGTATCTCCAAGAGACCCAGTACTTC

size: .
V: TRBV5-1
D: .
J: TRBJ2-7
CDR3: CASSLSGNNRNEQYF
DNA: TGCGCCAGCAGCTTGTCCGGGAATAATCGAAACGAGCAGTACTTC

size: .
V: TRBV29-1
D: TRBD1
J: TRBJ2-1
CDR3: CSVGQGGYNEQFF
DNA: TGCAGCGTTGGACAGGGGGGATACAATGAGCAGTTCTTC

size: few
V: TRBV5-1
D: TRBD2
J: TRBJ2-7
CDR3: CASSFIAGAGSYEQYF
DNA: TGCGCCAGCAGCTTCATAGCGGGAGCGGGGTCCTACGAGCAGTACTTC

size: once
V: TRBV29-1
D: .
J: TRBJ2-1
CDR3: CSVGVREEQFF
DNA: TGCAGCGTTGGGGTCCGGGAGGAGCAGTTCTTC

size: once
V: TRBV13
D: .
J: TRBJ2-5
CDR3: CASSLSSQETQYF
DNA: TGTGCCAGCAGCTTATCCAGCCAAGAGACCCAGTACTTC

size: .
V: TRBV5-1
D: TRBD1
J: TRBJ2-7
CDR3: CASRTGTGSYEQYF
DNA: TGCGCCAGCAGAACCGGGACAGGGTCCTACGAGCAGTACTTC